The text below deals with one TCR beta chain. This sample is drawn from a study of blood T cell repertoires in COVID-19. Participants came from about 24 US areas, aged about 18 to 89 years. Among Cohort 3 donors, those recovered had two negative PCRs, clearance, or symptom resolution. Repertoires were generated with immunoSEQ multiplex PCR, while TCRdb's copy carries only in-frame clones and drops some. The table lists about 170,000 clones, around four fifths of them singletons. Input material: PBMCs or T cells enriched from blood (not recorded which). The TCR originated in a woman in her forties or fifties who had recovered from COVID-19.

CDR3 sequence: CASSFSQGAYGYTF. The CDR3 DNA follows: TGTGCCAGCAGTTTTTCCCAGGGGGCCTATGGCTACACCTTC. The chain employs TRBV28 and TRBJ1-2; 8 bases fit TRBD1. Per the germline V gene, CDR1 is MDHEN and CDR2 is SYDVKM. V trimming: 3 bases; J trimming: 4 bases; junction bases outside the gene matches: 4. This CDR3 is built from 14 residues.